Presented here are 10 T cell receptor beta chains from one specimen sequenced in a study of Ad26.COV2.S vaccination and SARS-CoV-2 variants. Described treatment: over 15 received Ad26.COV2.S at low or high dose, single or two shots; a few received placebo; per-sample allocation not given. Vaccine and placebo recipients were sampled on day 63 after the first injection. The method was immunoSEQ multiplex PCR; TCRdb's version includes in-frame clones alone and lacks a portion of them. The sample holds around 500,000 clones, approximately 90% seen once. Sequencing was performed on peripheral blood, taken in a trial of Ad26.COV2.S vaccine versus placebo. Receptors were obtained from a person aged 18 to 65 who received the Ad26.COV2.S COVID-19 vaccine or a placebo.

The V and J genes are TRBV27 and TRBJ2-7, with 8 positions matching TRBD2. CDR3 size: 15 residues. Germline CDR1 reads MNHEY; CDR2 reads SMNVEV (reference sequence). V dropped 7 bases and J dropped 3; count of bases not matched to a gene: 11. The CDR3, as DNA: TGTGCCAGCAAACCCTTAGCGGGACATAACTACGAGCAGTACTTC. It is translated as CASKPLAGHNYEQYF.

This rearrangement joins TRBV3-1 (or the pseudogene TRBV3-2) to TRBJ1-6; 12 bases align to TRBD1. The CDR3 consists of 17 residues. The germline gives CDR1 LGHDT, CDR2 YNNKEL (reference sequence). After removal of 4 bases from V and 7 bases from J, the junction contained 8 bases not matched to a gene. The CDR3 DNA reads as TGTGCCAGCAGCCGCCAACCGGGACAGGGGGCAAATTCACCCCTCCACTTT. Residues: CASSRQPGQGANSPLHF.

J is TRBJ1-3 and V is TRBV5-4; D possibly corresponds to TRBD1 (5 bases). The CDR3 has 14 residues. Germline V gene sequence: CDR1 SGHNT, CDR2 YYREEE (reference sequence). The V end lost 1 base, the J end lost 3 bases, and 8 bases lay between the germline ends. CDR3 sequence: CASSLLGGGNTIYF. The CDR3 bases are TGTGCCAGCAGCTTGTTGGGGGGTGGAAACACCATATATTTT.

This chain joins TRBV12-5 and TRBJ2-2; TRBD1 is a possible D gene (6 bases). Germline CDR1 reads LGHNT; CDR2 reads FRNRAP. V lost 8 bases, J lost 1 base, and 14 bases lay in between. The CDR3 consists of 15 residues. CDR3 DNA sequence: TGTGCTAGTAAATTTGAGGGACAGAACACCGGGGAGCTGTTTTTT. Translated: CASKFEGQNTGELFF.

V gene TRBV6-6 combines with J gene TRBJ1-2, with D unresolved. The ends were cut back, 8 bases at V and 0 bases at J, with 10 bases in the middle. The germline CDR1 and CDR2 sequences are MNHNY and SVGAGI (reference sequence). CDR3 length equals 13 residues. CDR3 region: CASRSGSNYGYTF. CDR3 DNA sequence: TGTGCCAGCCGGTCAGGATCTAACTATGGCTACACCTTC.

The chain carries TRBV20-1 and TRBJ2-3; the D is unclear. Germline CDR1 reads DFQATT; CDR2 reads SNEGSKA (reference sequence). The length of the CDR3 is 11 residues. The germline V and J ends were trimmed by 3 bases and 10 bases, with 11 bases remaining between them. The CDR3 reads CSASLAPAQYF. CDR3 nucleotides: TGCAGTGCTAGTCTCGCCCCAGCGCAGTATTTT.

This rearrangement joins TRBV29-1 to TRBJ2-7; TRBD2 is a possible D gene (6 bases). Germline loops: CDR1 SQVTM, CDR2 ANQGSEA. This CDR3 is 14 amino acids long. The ends were cut back, 5 bases at V and 0 bases at J, with 14 bases in the middle. This CDR3 reads CSVFGGLNSYEQYF. In DNA form, the CDR3 reads TGCAGCGTTTTTGGGGGACTGAACTCCTACGAGCAGTACTTC.

V gene TRBV27 combines with J gene TRBJ2-2, with D perhaps matching TRBD2 (7 bases). Trimming shortened V by 9 bases and J by 3 bases, and 14 bases separated the two germline ends. The CDR3 is 14 amino acids. Germline V gene sequence: CDR1 MNHEY, CDR2 SMNVEV (reference sequence). CDR3 sequence reads: CAREGGRDTGELFF. The DNA of the CDR3 is TGTGCCAGGGAGGGGGGGCGCGACACCGGGGAGCTGTTTTTT.

The gene calls are TRBV6-5 and TRBJ1-2, with 7 bases aligning to TRBD1. The trim removed 4 bases at V and 4 bases at J, leaving 3 bases unmatched. CDR3 size: 13 residues. Germline V gives CDR1 MNHEY, CDR2 SVGAGI. This chain's CDR3 is CASSLTGPYGYTF. In DNA form, the CDR3 reads TGTGCCAGCAGTTTGACAGGGCCCTATGGCTACACCTTC.

A remark on this clone: In the same sample, other DNA sequences code for this CDR3. The V and J genes are TRBV28 and TRBJ2-3; D gene uncertain. The CDR3 consists of 11 residues. Between the trimmed V and J ends, which lost 8 bases and 2 bases, there was a span of 5 bases. Looked up from germline, CDR1 is MDHEN and CDR2 is SYDVKM. CDR3 sequence: CASRSTDTQYF. DNA of the CDR3: TGTGCCAGCCGATCCACAGATACGCAGTATTTT. The whole variable domain, filled in from reference TRBV28 and TRBJ2-3, reads DVKVTQSSRYLVKRTGEKVFLECVQDMDHENMFWYRQDPGLGLRLIYFSYDVKMKEKGDIPEGYSVSREKKERFSLILESASTNQTSMYLCASRSTDTQYFGPGTRLTVL.